This note documents a single TCR beta chain sequence. Antigen unknown. The repertoire was sequenced with immunoSEQ multiplex PCR; TCRdb's copy has only in-frame clones and lacks some. The sample contains 35,000 to 50,000 clones, 60% to 85% of which appear only once. The CDR3 extends over 13 amino acids. Germline CDR1 and CDR2: SNHLY and FYNNEI. The V and J ends lost 6 bases and 4 bases, in that order; junction bases with no gene match: 0. These data are taken from a study of memory CD4+ T cells and cytomegalovirus serostatus. For the study at large: Of the healthy Belgian adults, under 10 were CMV seropositive and 20 to 30 seronegative. Study-level results: Of under 200 reported CMV TCRbeta sequences, around 62 were found in memory CD4+ repertoires. The CMV-associated TCR signature appears largely within the CD4+ memory repertoire. Median bootstrapped AUC for CMV status was about 0.96 originally, about 0.9 US-trained.

The sort gate was single viable CD3+CD4+CD8-CD45RO+ cells for memory CD4+ T cells. Sequencing was done on a sample of memory CD4+ T cells from blood. V gene TRBV2 combines with J gene TRBJ2-3; TRBD2 agrees at 11 bases. This receptor was taken from an adult in good health and CMV-seronegative. The CDR3 here is CASRGLAADTQYF. CDR3 in DNA: TGTGCCAGCAGGGGACTAGCGGCAGATACGCAGTATTTT.